The 4 T cell receptor beta chains listed next were all sequenced from one sample in a study of blood T cell repertoires in COVID-19 (TCRdb year 2020). Library preparation employed the immunoSEQ multiplex PCR assay. As stored in TCRdb, this immuneACCESS dataset retains in-frame rearrangements with V and J assigned. A fraction of the clones does not appear; measured against another copy, unresolved V genes explain less than half of the discrepancy, and the remainder lacks a known reason. The sample table lists around 250,000 clones, about 90% of them with a count of one. More than 1% of the sample comes from the top ten. Sequenced: PBMCs or T cells enriched from blood (not recorded which). The receptors derive from a human donor in a cohort exposed to, infected with or recovered from COVID-19 (not recorded which). The donor label of this sample is uncertain.

CDR3 DNA sequence: TGTGCCAGCAGCTTAGATCCTGCGGGTAATATCGGCTACACCTTC. Translating it yields CASSLDPAGNIGYTF. The chain is built from TRBV11-2 and TRBJ1-2; the D is unclear. Germline CDR1 and CDR2: SGHAT and FQNNGV. With 0 bases removed from V and 8 bases from J, the gap between germline ends came to 16 bases. CDR3 size: 15 residues.

The chain is built from TRBV4-1 and TRBJ2-3; 13 bases map to TRBD2. Germline CDR1 and CDR2: MGHRA and YSYEKL. This CDR3 comprises 15 residues. Germline trimming cut 2 bases from V and 6 bases from J; bases unmatched to any gene: 2. CDR3 nucleotides: TGCGCCAGCAGCCAATCGACTAGCGGGGGGGATACGCAGTATTTT. Its protein product is CASSQSTSGGDTQYF.

V gene TRBV19 combines with J gene TRBJ2-1; TRBD2 matches 11 bases. The CDR3 contains 16 residues. Germline CDR1 LNHDA, CDR2 SQIVND (reference sequence). The trim removed 6 bases at V and 0 bases at J, leaving 4 bases unmatched. The CDR3 sequence: CASSLSGGASYNEQFF. The CDR3 nucleotides read TGTGCCAGTAGCCTTAGCGGGGGGGCCTCCTACAATGAGCAGTTCTTC.

The chain recombines TRBV9 with TRBJ2-2; 10 nucleotides align to TRBD2. J gave up 7 bases and V 3 bases, and 9 bases lay outside the gene matches. This CDR3 is 16 amino acids long. Germline-derived CDR1 and CDR2 are SGDLS and YYNGEE. The CDR3 reads CASSAITSGVVGELFF. The CDR3 bases are TGTGCCAGCAGCGCCATTACTAGCGGGGTCGTCGGGGAGCTGTTTTTT.